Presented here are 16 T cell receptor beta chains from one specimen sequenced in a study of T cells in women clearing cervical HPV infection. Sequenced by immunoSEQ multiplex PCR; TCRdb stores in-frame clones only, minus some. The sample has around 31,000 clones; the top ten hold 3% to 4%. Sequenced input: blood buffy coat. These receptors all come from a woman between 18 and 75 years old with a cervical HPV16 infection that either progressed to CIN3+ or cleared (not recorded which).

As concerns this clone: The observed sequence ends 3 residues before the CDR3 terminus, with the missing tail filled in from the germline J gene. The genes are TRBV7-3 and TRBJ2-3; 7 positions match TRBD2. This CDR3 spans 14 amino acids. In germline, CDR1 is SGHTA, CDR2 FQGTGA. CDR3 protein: CASSFGGRRETQYF. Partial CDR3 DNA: TGTGCCAGCAGCTTCGGCGGGAGACGGGAGACG.

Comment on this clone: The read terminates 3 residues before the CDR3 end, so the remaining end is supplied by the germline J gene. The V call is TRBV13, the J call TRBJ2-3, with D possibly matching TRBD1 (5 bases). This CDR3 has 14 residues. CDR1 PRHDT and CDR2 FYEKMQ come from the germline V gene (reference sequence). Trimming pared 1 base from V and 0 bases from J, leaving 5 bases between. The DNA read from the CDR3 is TGTGCCAGCAGCTTAGACAGGAGCACAGATACG. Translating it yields CASSLDRSTDT. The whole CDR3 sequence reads CASSLDRSTDTQYF.

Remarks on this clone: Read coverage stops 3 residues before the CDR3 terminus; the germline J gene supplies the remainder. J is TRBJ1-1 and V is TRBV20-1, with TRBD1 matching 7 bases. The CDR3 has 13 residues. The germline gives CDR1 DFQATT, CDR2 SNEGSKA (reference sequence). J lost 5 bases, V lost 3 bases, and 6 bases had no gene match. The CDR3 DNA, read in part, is TGCAGTGCTAGGACAGGGTATTGGACTGAA. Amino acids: CSARTGYWTE. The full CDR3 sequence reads CSARTGYWTEAFF.

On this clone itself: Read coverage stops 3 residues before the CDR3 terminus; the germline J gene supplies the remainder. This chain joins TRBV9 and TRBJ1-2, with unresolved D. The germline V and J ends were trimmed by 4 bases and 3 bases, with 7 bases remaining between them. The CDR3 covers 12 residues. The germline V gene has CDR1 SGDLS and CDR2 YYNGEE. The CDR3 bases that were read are TGTGCCAGCAGCCCCGTCTACTATGGC. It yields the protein CASSPVYYG. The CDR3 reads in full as CASSPVYYGYTF.

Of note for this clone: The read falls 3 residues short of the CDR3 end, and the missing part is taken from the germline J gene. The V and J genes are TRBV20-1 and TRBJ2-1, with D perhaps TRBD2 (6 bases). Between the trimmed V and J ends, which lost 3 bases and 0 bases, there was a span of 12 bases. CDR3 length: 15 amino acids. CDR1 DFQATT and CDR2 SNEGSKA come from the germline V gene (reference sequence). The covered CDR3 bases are TGCAGTGCTAGGGGCGGGGTGAGCTCCTACAATGAG. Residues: CSARGGVSSYNE. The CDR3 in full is CSARGGVSSYNEQFF.

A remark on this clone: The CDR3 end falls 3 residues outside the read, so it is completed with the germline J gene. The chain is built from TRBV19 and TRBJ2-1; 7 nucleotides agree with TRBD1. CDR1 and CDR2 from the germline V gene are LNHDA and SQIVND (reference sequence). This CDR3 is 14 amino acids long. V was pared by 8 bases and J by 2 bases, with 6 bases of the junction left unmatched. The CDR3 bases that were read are TGTGCCAGTGCCTTCGGGACAGCCTACAATGAG. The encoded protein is CASAFGTAYNE. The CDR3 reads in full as CASAFGTAYNEQFF.

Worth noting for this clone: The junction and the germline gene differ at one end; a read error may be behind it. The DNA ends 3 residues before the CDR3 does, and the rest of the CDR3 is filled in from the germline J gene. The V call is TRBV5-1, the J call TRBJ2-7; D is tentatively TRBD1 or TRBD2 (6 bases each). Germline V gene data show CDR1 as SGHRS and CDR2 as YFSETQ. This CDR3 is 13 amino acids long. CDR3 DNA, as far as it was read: TGCGCCAACAGCTTGGGGGGCCAGTCCGAG. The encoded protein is CANSLGGQSE. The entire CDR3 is CANSLGGQSEQYF. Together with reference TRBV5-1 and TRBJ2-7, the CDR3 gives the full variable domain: KAGVTQTPRYLIKTRGQQVTLSCSPISGHRSVSWYQQTPGQGLQFLFEYFSETQRNKGNFPGRFSGRQFSNSRSEMNVSTLELGDSALYLCANSLGGQSEQYFGPGTRLTVT.

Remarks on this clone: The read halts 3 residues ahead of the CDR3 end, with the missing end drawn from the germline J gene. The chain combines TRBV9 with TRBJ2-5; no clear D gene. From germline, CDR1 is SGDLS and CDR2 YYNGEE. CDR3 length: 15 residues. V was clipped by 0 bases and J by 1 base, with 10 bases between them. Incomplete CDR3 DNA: TGTGCCAGCAGCGTAGGGCTGGGCTTCCAAGAGACC. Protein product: CASSVGLGFQET. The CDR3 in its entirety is CASSVGLGFQETQYF.

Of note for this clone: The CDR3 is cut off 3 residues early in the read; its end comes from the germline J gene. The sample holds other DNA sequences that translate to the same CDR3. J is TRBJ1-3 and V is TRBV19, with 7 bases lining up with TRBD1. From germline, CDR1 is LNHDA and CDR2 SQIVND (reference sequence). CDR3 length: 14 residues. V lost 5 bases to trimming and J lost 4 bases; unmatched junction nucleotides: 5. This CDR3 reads CASSALTGGNTIYF. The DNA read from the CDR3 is TGTGCCAGTAGTGCCCTGACAGGGGGAAACACC.

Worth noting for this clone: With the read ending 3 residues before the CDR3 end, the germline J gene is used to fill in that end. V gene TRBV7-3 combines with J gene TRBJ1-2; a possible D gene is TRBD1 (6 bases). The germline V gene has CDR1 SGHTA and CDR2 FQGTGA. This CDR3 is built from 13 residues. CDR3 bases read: TGTGCCAGCAGTCGCGGGGGACACAATGAC. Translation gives CASSRGGHND. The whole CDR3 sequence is CASSRGGHNDYTF.

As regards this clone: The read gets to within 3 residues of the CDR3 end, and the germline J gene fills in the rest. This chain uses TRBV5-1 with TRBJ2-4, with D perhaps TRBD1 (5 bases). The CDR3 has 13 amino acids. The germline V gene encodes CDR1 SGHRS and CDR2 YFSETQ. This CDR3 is CASSLTAGLGQYF. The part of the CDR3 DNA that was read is TGCGCCAGCAGCTTGACGGCAGGGCTTGGT.

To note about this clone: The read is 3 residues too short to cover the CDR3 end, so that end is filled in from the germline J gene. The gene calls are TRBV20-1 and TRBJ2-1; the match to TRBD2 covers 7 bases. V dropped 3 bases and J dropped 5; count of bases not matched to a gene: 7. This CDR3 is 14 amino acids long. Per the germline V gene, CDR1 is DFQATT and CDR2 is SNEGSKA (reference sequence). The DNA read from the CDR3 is TGCAGTGCTAGCCAGCGGGGACTTAACAATGAG. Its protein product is CSASQRGLNNE. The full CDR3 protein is CSASQRGLNNEQFF.

The part of the CDR3 DNA that was read is TGTGCCAGCAGCCCCGGGGGGGGCGCAGGA. Translating gives CASSPGGGAG. The entire CDR3 protein reads CASSPGGGAGAFF. The chain links TRBV7-3 to TRBJ1-1, with a tentative D call TRBD1 (6 bases). The read ends 3 residues before the CDR3 terminus; that terminus is restored from the germline J gene. Germline V lookup: CDR1 SGHTA, CDR2 FQGTGA. The CDR3 totals 13 residues.

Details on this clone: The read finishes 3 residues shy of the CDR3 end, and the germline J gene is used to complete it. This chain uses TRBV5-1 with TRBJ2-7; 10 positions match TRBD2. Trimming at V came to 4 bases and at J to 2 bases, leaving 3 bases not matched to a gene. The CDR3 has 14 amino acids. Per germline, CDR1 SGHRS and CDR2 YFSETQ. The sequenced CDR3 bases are TGCGCCAGCAGCATTAGCGGGGGGACCTACGAG. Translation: CASSISGGTYE. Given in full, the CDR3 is CASSISGGTYEQYF.

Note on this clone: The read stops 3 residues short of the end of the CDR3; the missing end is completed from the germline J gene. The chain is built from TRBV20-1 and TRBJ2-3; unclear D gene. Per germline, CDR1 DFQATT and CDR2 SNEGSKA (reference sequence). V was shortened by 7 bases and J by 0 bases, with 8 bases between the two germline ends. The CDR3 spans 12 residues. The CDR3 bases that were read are TGCAGTGGAGGCGGAAGCACAGATACG. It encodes CSGGGSTDT. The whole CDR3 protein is CSGGGSTDTQYF.

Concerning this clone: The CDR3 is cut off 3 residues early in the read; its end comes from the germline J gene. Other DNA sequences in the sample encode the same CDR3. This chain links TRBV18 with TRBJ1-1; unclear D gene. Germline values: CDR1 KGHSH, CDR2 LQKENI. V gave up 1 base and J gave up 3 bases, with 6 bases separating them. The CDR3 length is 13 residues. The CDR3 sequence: CASSPLRDTEAFF. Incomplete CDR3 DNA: TGTGCCAGCTCACCACTGAGGGACACTGAA.